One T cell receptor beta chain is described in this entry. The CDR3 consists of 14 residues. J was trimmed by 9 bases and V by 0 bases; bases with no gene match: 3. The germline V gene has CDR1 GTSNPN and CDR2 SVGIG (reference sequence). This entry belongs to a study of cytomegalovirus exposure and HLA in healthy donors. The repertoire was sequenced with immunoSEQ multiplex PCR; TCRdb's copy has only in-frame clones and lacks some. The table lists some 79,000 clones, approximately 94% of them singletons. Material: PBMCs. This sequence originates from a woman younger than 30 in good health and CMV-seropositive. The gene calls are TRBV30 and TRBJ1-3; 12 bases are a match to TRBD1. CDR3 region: CAWSVGGQGATIYF. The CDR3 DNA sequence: TGTGCCTGGAGTGTAGGGGGACAGGGGGCCACCATATATTTT.